The 31 T cell receptor beta chains given below trace back to one sample, sequenced in a study of regulatory T cells in long-lasting Graves disease. According to the study, TCR beta libraries were built with iRepertoire HTBI primers and CDR3-region Arm-PCR. Using its own MiXCR run on the multiplex PCR reads, TCRdb lists one record per CDR3 protein. Of roughly 500,000 distinct CDR3 sequences listed, 20% to 25% were seen once; the top ten hold 7.1%. Time point: persistent/refractory GD, antithyroid drugs over 5 years with positive TRAb. PBMC-extracted RNA yielded the TCR library. Specimen: peripheral blood mononuclear cells (PBMCs), collected when the disease was refractory, from a patient treated with antithyroid drugs. The receptor set was obtained from a female donor with Graves disease.

The rearrangement uses TRBV19 and TRBJ1-2; 9 bases agree with TRBD1. Trimming cost V 3 bases and J 8 bases; bases outside gene matches: 7. Germline CDR1 is LNHDA and CDR2 is SQIVND (reference sequence). The CDR3 loop spans 14 amino acids. DNA for the CDR3: TGTGCCAGTAGTATTAAGGACAGGGGAATCGGCTACACCTTC. Residues: CASSIKDRGIGYTF.

This clonotype was picked up many times. This sequence joins TRBV11-3 and TRBJ1-1; 9 bases map to TRBD1. Germline CDR1 is SGHNT and CDR2 is YENEEA. The trim removed 8 bases at V and 3 bases at J, leaving 10 bases unmatched. There are 15 residues in the CDR3. This CDR3 reads CASGRGTGRDTEAFF. In DNA, the CDR3 is TGTGCCAGCGGGCGGGGGACAGGGCGAGACACTGAAGCTTTCTTT.

Ten or more counts support this clonotype. The chain joins TRBV12-3 or TRBV12-4 to TRBJ1-4, with D possibly matching TRBD1 (5 bases). The CDR3 has 17 residues. Deletions cut 4 bases from V and 3 bases from J, with 18 bases between. This CDR3 reads CASSSPGGSSPNEKLFF. For the CDR3, the DNA is TGTGCCAGCAGTTCCCCCGGGGGAAGCAGTCCTAATGAAAAACTGTTTTTT.

There are a few counts of this clonotype. V is TRBV4-3 and J is TRBJ2-5, with 8 bases aligning to TRBD2. V dropped 0 bases and J dropped 4; count of bases not matched to a gene: 7. The germline V gene has CDR1 LGHNA and CDR2 YSLEER. CDR3 size: 16 residues. The chain's CDR3 is CASSQDWGSGRETQYF. The CDR3, as DNA: TGCGCCAGCAGCCAAGATTGGGGGAGCGGGAGAGAGACCCAGTACTTC.

The chain recombines TRBV12-3 or TRBV12-4 with TRBJ1-5; a possible D gene is TRBD1 (6 bases). With 6 bases removed from V and 4 bases from J, the gap between germline ends came to 13 bases. The CDR3 has 14 residues. This chain's CDR3 is CASRQGQLNQPQHF. Written as DNA, the CDR3 is TGTGCCAGCAGGCAAGGACAGCTGAATCAGCCCCAGCATTTT.

This chain connects TRBV27 to TRBJ2-2; 8 bases agree with TRBD1. The CDR3 spans 17 residues. Trimming removed 3 bases from V and 0 bases from J; junction bases left unmatched: 6. The germline gives CDR1 MNHEY, CDR2 SMNVEV (reference sequence). The DNA of the CDR3 is TGTGCCAGCAGTTTCCTCCAGGGGGCTGCGAACACCGGGGAGCTGTTTTTT. Protein product: CASSFLQGAANTGELFF.

The V gene is TRBV27, the J gene TRBJ1-6, with TRBD1 as a possible D gene (5 bases). The V end was cut by 5 bases, the J end by 2 bases, with 13 bases between. The CDR3 loop spans 16 amino acids. Germline CDR1 is MNHEY and CDR2 is SMNVEV (reference sequence). As DNA, the CDR3 is TGTGCCAGCAGTGCATCGGTGGGGGCCTATAATTCACCCCTCCACTTT. Its translation is CASSASVGAYNSPLHF.

The table lists this clonotype with many counts. The rearrangement links TRBV27 to TRBJ2-5, with a tentative D call TRBD1 (6 bases). CDR3 length equals 13 residues. Per germline, CDR1 MNHEY and CDR2 SMNVEV (reference sequence). V lost 5 bases and J lost 4, with 11 bases in between. DNA of the CDR3: TGTGCCAGCAGTCGACAGGCCGGAGAGACCCAGTACTTC. It codes for CASSRQAGETQYF.

This clonotype came up a few times. This chain connects TRBV29-1 to TRBJ2-7; unclear D gene. V lost 0 bases and J 5 bases, leaving 11 bases between the germline ends. CDR1 is SQVTM and CDR2 is ANQGSEA in the germline V gene. The CDR3 extends over 13 amino acids. CDR3 loop: CSVEDAVSDEQYF. The CDR3 DNA is TGCAGCGTTGAAGACGCTGTGTCGGACGAGCAGTACTTC.

Only a few counts were recorded for this clonotype. V is TRBV20-1 and J is TRBJ2-7, with D maybe TRBD2 (6 bases). Germline V gene data show CDR1 as DFQATT and CDR2 as SNEGSKA (reference sequence). The CDR3 has 15 residues. V was cut by 6 bases and J by 2 bases, with 20 bases left in between. The CDR3 nucleotides are TGCAGTGCCCCGGGCAGGGTAGGCGGGACCTACGAGCAGTACTTC. This sequence encodes CSAPGRVGGTYEQYF.

This clonotype has ten or more counts. The chain employs TRBV11-2 and TRBJ1-6, with D maybe TRBD1 (5 bases). Germline CDR1 SGHAT, CDR2 FQNNGV. With 1 base removed from V and 14 bases from J, the gap between germline ends came to 9 bases. The CDR3 loop spans 12 amino acids. Here the CDR3 DNA reads TGTGCCAGCAGCTTAGGTCCGGACACCCTCCACTTT. It encodes CASSLGPDTLHF.

The CDR3 DNA sequence: TGCAGTGCTAGTTCCTTCACAGGGGGGCCTAGCGAAATGGTCACAGATACGCAGTATTTT. The encoded protein is CSASSFTGGPSEMVTDTQYF. This chain links TRBV20-1 with TRBJ2-3; 8 nucleotides line up with TRBD1. This CDR3 has 20 residues. J gave up 2 bases and V 3 bases, and 22 bases lay outside the gene matches. Germline-derived CDR1 and CDR2 are DFQATT and SNEGSKA (reference sequence).

The rearrangement joins TRBV29-1 to TRBJ1-1; TRBD1 agrees at 8 bases. Trimming took 6 bases from V and 6 from J; bases not matched to a gene: 9. This CDR3 contains 13 residues. The germline V gene has CDR1 SQVTM and CDR2 ANQGSEA. The CDR3 DNA sequence: TGCAGCGTGATGGGACAGGAAAATGCTGAAGCTTTCTTT. Residues: CSVMGQENAEAFF.

This clonotype was counted a few times. It is likely a read error: a sequence one base away is far more abundant. This chain connects TRBV2 to TRBJ2-7, with D perhaps matching TRBD2 (6 bases). CDR1 is SNHLY, CDR2 FYNNEI, per germline. This CDR3 comprises 12 residues. The CDR3 reads CASSGSSYGQYF. The CDR3, as DNA: TGTGCCAGCAGCGGGAGTTCCTACGGGCAGTACTTC. The full variable domain, its missing parts supplied by reference TRBV2 and TRBJ2-7, is EPEVTQTPSHQVTQMGQEVILRCVPISNHLYFYWYRQILGQKVEFLVSFYNNEISEKSEIFDDQFSVERPDGSNFTLKIRSTKLEDSAMYFCASSGSSYGQYFGPGTRLTVT.

The chain joins TRBV20-1 to TRBJ2-5; 8 bases align to TRBD2. J gave up 9 bases and V 5 bases, and 14 bases lay outside the gene matches. The V gene's germline CDR1 is DFQATT and CDR2 SNEGSKA (reference sequence). The CDR3 has 14 amino acids. CDR3 nucleotides: TGCAGTGCTTCCGAAATAGCGGGAATGTGGGCCCAGTACTTC. This translates into CSASEIAGMWAQYF.

This chain connects TRBV15 to TRBJ2-7, with TRBD2 identical over 14 bases. V trimming: 4 bases; J trimming: 4 bases; junction bases outside the gene matches: 6. The CDR3 is 16 residues long. In germline, CDR1 is LNHNV, CDR2 YYDKDF (reference sequence). The CDR3: CATSIGTSGSLYEQYF. For the CDR3, the DNA is TGTGCCACCAGCATAGGGACTAGCGGGAGTTTATACGAGCAGTACTTC.

A note on this clonotype: This sequence may be a read error, since a much larger clone differs from it by one base. The rearrangement uses TRBV20-1 and TRBJ2-6, with D possibly TRBD1 on 7 matching bases. The V gene's germline CDR1 is DFQATT and CDR2 SNEGSKA (reference sequence). The CDR3 covers 14 residues. The CDR3 is CSAEGVRGADVLTF. The CDR3 bases are TGCAGTGCGGAAGGGGTCAGGGGGGCCGACGTCCTGACTTTC.

The V and J genes are TRBV6-4 and TRBJ1-1; D may be TRBD1 (6 bases). Per the germline V gene, CDR1 is MRHNA and CDR2 is SNTAGT. The CDR3 is 14 residues long. V was pared by 7 bases and J by 4 bases, with 16 bases between. Here the CDR3 reads CASTQTGGLTEAFF. The CDR3 bases are TGTGCCAGCACTCAGACAGGCGGCCTCACTGAAGCTTTCTTT.

With regard to this clonotype: A read error may explain this, as a much larger clone is one base away. The chain links TRBV24-1 to TRBJ2-7; no reliable D call. Germline CDR1 is KGHDR and CDR2 is SFDVKD. This CDR3 has 12 residues. The CDR3 is CATSDLRDERYF. CDR3 nucleotide sequence: TGTGCCACCAGTGATTTGCGAGACGAGCGGTACTTC.

The sample holds many counts of this clonotype. This sequence joins TRBV2 and TRBJ2-4; D is unclear. V shed 4 bases and J shed 8 bases, with 6 bases lying between them. The CDR3 has 11 residues. Germline-derived CDR1 and CDR2 are SNHLY and FYNNEI. Here the CDR3 reads CASSVFDIQYF. For the CDR3, the DNA is TGTGCCAGCAGTGTATTCGACATTCAGTACTTC.

The chain links TRBV24-1 to TRBJ2-2; 9 bases map to TRBD1. The CDR3 is 16 residues long. With V trimmed by 2 bases and J by 5 bases, 5 bases remained unmatched. The germline CDR1 and CDR2 sequences are KGHDR and SFDVKD. CDR3 coding DNA: TGTGCCACCAGTGATTCTCCGGGACAGGGAACCGGGGAGCTGTTTTTT. This gives the protein CATSDSPGQGTGELFF.

V gene TRBV20-1 combines with J gene TRBJ1-2; D is perhaps TRBD1 (6 bases). V was trimmed by 5 bases and J by 2 bases, leaving 15 bases between them. This CDR3 comprises 14 residues. Germline CDR1 and CDR2: DFQATT and SNEGSKA (reference sequence). The CDR3 region has the DNA TGCAGTGCTGGTACTCCAGGGGAGAACTATGGCTACACCTTC. It encodes CSAGTPGENYGYTF.

This clonotype appeared many times. The rearrangement links TRBV24-1 to TRBJ2-5, with D perhaps TRBD1 or TRBD2 (5 bases each). Looked up from germline, CDR1 is KGHDR and CDR2 is SFDVKD. With 9 bases removed from V and 3 bases from J, the gap between germline ends came to 13 bases. The CDR3 totals 13 residues. This CDR3 is CATEGQDKETQYF. The CDR3 DNA reads as TGTGCCACCGAGGGGCAGGATAAAGAGACCCAGTACTTC.

This clonotype was seen only a few times. The genes are TRBV30 and TRBJ1-2; 8 nucleotides align to TRBD1. Germline CDR1 reads GTSNPN; CDR2 reads SVGIG (reference sequence). V was clipped by 3 bases and J by 6 bases; unmatched bases: 12. CDR3 length: 15 amino acids. The CDR3 region has the DNA TGTGCCTGGAGGTCACAGGGGGGAAATATACATGGCTACACCTTC. Its protein product is CAWRSQGGNIHGYTF.

Many counts were recorded for this clonotype. V gene TRBV6-5 combines with J gene TRBJ1-1, with D possibly matching TRBD1 (5 bases). CDR1 is MNHEY and CDR2 is SVGAGI in the germline V gene. The germline V and J ends were trimmed by 2 bases and 5 bases, with 9 bases remaining between them. This CDR3 contains 13 residues. The chain's CDR3 is CASSYEGRTEAFF. The CDR3 DNA reads as TGTGCCAGCAGTTACGAGGGGAGGACTGAAGCTTTCTTT.

There are many counts of this clonotype. This chain links TRBV28 with TRBJ1-2, with 10 nucleotides matching TRBD1. Trimming at V came to 4 bases and at J to 8 bases, leaving 4 bases not matched to a gene. This CDR3 has 13 amino acids. Germline V lookup: CDR1 MDHEN, CDR2 SYDVKM. The CDR3 protein is CASSSGTGEGYTF. The CDR3, as DNA: TGTGCCAGCAGTTCCGGGACAGGGGAAGGCTACACCTTC.

This clonotype was observed at least ten times. The chain joins TRBV12-3 or TRBV12-4 to TRBJ2-5; D not resolved. With 5 bases removed from V and 0 bases from J, the gap between germline ends came to 16 bases. This CDR3 has 16 amino acids. The CDR3 DNA follows: TGTGCCAGCAGTCCAGTAGGGCCCGCGTACCAAGAGACCCAGTACTTC. Residues: CASSPVGPAYQETQYF.

This clonotype was seen many times. The V gene is TRBV6-1, the J gene TRBJ1-1; TRBD1 is a possible D gene (6 bases). The CDR3 loop spans 14 amino acids. V was pared by 7 bases and J by 0 bases, with 12 bases between. Germline assignment: CDR1 MNHNS and CDR2 SASEGT. The CDR3 DNA reads as TGTGCCAGCACCTGGGGGCCTATGAACACTGAAGCTTTCTTT. Encoded protein: CASTWGPMNTEAFF.

This clonotype came up a few times. The J gene is TRBJ2-7, the V gene TRBV19, with 8 bases lining up with TRBD2. Germline loops: CDR1 LNHDA, CDR2 SQIVND (reference sequence). This CDR3 is built from 15 residues. With 4 bases clipped from V and 6 bases from J, the junction kept 11 bases outside the gene matches. The CDR3 loop reads CASSTLSSGRTEQYF. The DNA for the CDR3 is TGTGCCAGTAGTACTCTTTCTAGCGGGCGGACCGAGCAGTACTTC.

This clonotype was counted at least ten times. The chain uses TRBV28 and TRBJ1-1; 10 bases are a match to TRBD1. Germline CDR1 is MDHEN and CDR2 is SYDVKM. The CDR3 covers 19 residues. V shed 5 bases and J 0 bases; nucleotides not matched to a gene: 15. CDR3 DNA sequence: TGTGCCAGCAGTCCGTATAGGGACAGGGGCCCTCAGATGAACACTGAAGCTTTCTTT. This translates into CASSPYRDRGPQMNTEAFF. The full variable domain, rest sourced from reference TRBV28 and TRBJ1-1, is DVKVTQSSRYLVKRTGEKVFLECVQDMDHENMFWYRQDPGLGLRLIYFSYDVKMKEKGDIPEGYSVSREKKERFSLILESASTNQTSMYLCASSPYRDRGPQMNTEAFFGQGTRLTVV.

The rearrangement joins TRBV24-1 to TRBJ2-7; 9 bases align to TRBD1. This CDR3 comprises 15 residues. Germline V gene lookup returns CDR1 KGHDR and CDR2 SFDVKD. V shed 4 bases and J 1 base; nucleotides not matched to a gene: 4. The CDR3 sequence is CATSESGTGSYEQYF. CDR3 nucleotides: TGTGCCACCAGTGAGTCCGGGACAGGGTCCTACGAGCAGTACTTC.